Each of the 15 T cell receptor beta chains below was sequenced from the same sample in a study of early T cells in non-severe SARS-CoV-2 infection (dated by TCRdb to the early 2020s). The library was generated by 5' RACE. The sequencer listed for this sample is NextSeq 500. TCRdb reworked the public reads: Q25 trimming with fastp, MiXCR clone assembly, productive beta chains retained. Under each unique CDR3 protein, matching rows form one entry showing the most common genes and DNA. The sample table shows tens of thousands of distinct CDR3 sequences, and roughly 8.8% are seen once. The ten largest clonotypes hold under 25% of the sample. Sample: whole blood. These receptors originate from an adult who was a healthcare worker with PCR-confirmed SARS-CoV-2 infection or an uninfected control (not recorded which).

Regarding this clonotype: At one end the junction does not follow the germline gene, possibly because of a read error. The chain recombines TRBV7-9 with TRBJ2-5, with D hard to call. CDR1 and CDR2 (germline): SEHNR, FQNEAQ (reference sequence). The CDR3 is made up of 8 amino acids. In nucleotides, the CDR3 is TGTGCCAGCAGCCCAGAGTCCTTC. This sequence encodes CASSPESF.

This clonotype was recorded at least ten times. This chain connects TRBV29-1 to TRBJ2-5, with D perhaps TRBD2 (6 bases). Trimming took 5 bases from V and 4 from J, leaving 11 bases between them. Germline CDR1 and CDR2: SQVTM and ANQGSEA. The CDR3 sequence is 12 residues long. This chain's CDR3 is CSVSPEGETQYF. CDR3 bases: TGCAGCGTTTCACCGGAGGGAGAGACCCAGTACTTC.

This clonotype was seen a handful of times. The V gene is TRBV30, the J gene TRBJ2-1, with D tentatively TRBD1 or TRBD2 (5 bases each). Germline-derived CDR1 and CDR2 are GTSNPN and SVGIG (reference sequence). The CDR3 has 11 amino acids. V shed 0 bases and J shed 15 bases, with 12 bases lying between them. DNA of the CDR3: TGTGCCTGGAGTGTGCAAGGGGACGTGTTCTTC. Residues: CAWSVQGDVFF.

The chain couples TRBV20-1 to TRBJ2-3, with D perhaps matching TRBD2 (7 bases). Looked up from germline, CDR1 is DFQATT and CDR2 is SNEGSKA (reference sequence). The CDR3 contains 13 residues. Written as DNA, the CDR3 is TGCAGCGGTGAGGGGGGGGCCCTTGATACGCAGTATTTT. It yields the protein CSGEGGALDTQYF.

This clonotype was counted ten times or more. The chain recombines TRBV3-1 with TRBJ2-3; D uncertain. The V and J ends lost 2 bases and 0 bases respectively, with 9 bases between them. Germline V gene data show CDR1 as LGHDT and CDR2 as YNNKEL (reference sequence). This CDR3 is built from 15 residues. Here the CDR3 reads CASSQSEISTDTQYF. The CDR3 nucleotides read TGTGCCAGCAGCCAATCGGAGATTAGCACAGATACGCAGTATTTT.

This CDR3 reads CASSDYRENNEQFF. In nucleotides, the CDR3 is TGTGCCAGCAGTGATTATCGGGAAAACAATGAGCAGTTCTTC. This chain uses TRBV2 with TRBJ2-1; possible D gene TRBD2, 5 bases. This CDR3 has 14 residues. The germline V and J ends were trimmed by 3 bases and 5 bases, with 11 bases remaining between them. Per germline, CDR1 SNHLY and CDR2 FYNNEI.

V usage is TRBV6-5 and J usage is TRBJ1-1; D remains unclear. The CDR3 is 15 residues long. The V gene lost 2 bases and the J gene lost 5 bases, with 15 bases spanning the gap. Germline CDR1 reads MNHEY; CDR2 reads SVGAGI. The CDR3, as DNA: TGTGCCAGCAGTTACAGCGACCAAACGGGGACTGAAGCTTTCTTT. This encodes CASSYSDQTGTEAFF.

In its sample, this clonotype was seen a few times. CDR3: CASGPGQGYYGYTF. The CDR3 nucleotides read TGTGCTAGTGGCCCGGGACAGGGGTACTATGGCTACACCTTC. J is TRBJ1-2 and V is TRBV12-5; 10 nucleotides line up with TRBD1. Germline CDR1 reads LGHNT; CDR2 reads FRNRAP. CDR3 length equals 14 residues. With 6 bases clipped from V and 3 bases from J, the junction kept 4 bases outside the gene matches.

The chain recombines TRBV12-3 or TRBV12-4 with TRBJ1-6, with D unresolved. Trimming took 1 base from V and 10 from J, leaving 14 bases between them. This CDR3 contains 15 residues. The CDR3 DNA is TGTGCCAGCAGTTTAGGGCAACTTAGCTCCTCACCCCTCCACTTT. This encodes CASSLGQLSSSPLHF.

The V call is TRBV20-1, the J call TRBJ1-6; D perhaps matches TRBD1 (6 bases). This CDR3 comprises 13 residues. CDR1 DFQATT and CDR2 SNEGSKA come from the germline V gene (reference sequence). Trimming pared 3 bases from V and 10 bases from J, leaving 13 bases between. The CDR3 protein is CSASGGGLSPLHF. As DNA, the CDR3 is TGCAGTGCTAGTGGGGGGGGGCTCTCACCCCTCCACTTT.

This clonotype was observed once. Since no conserved phenylalanine or tryptophan closes the CDR3, a read error is the likely cause. This sequence joins TRBV6-1 and TRBJ1-1; the D is unclear. In germline, CDR1 is MNHNS, CDR2 SASEGT. The CDR3 sequence is 13 residues long. V was trimmed by 4 bases and J by 0 bases, leaving 6 bases between them. CDR3 DNA sequence: TGTGCCAGCAGTGTAAAGATGAACACTGAAGCTTTCCTT. Residues: CASSVKMNTEAFL.

There are many counts of this clonotype. The chain employs TRBV15 and TRBJ1-4; possibly TRBD1 for D (5 bases). Trimming stripped 2 bases from V and 8 bases from J, with 18 bases between. This CDR3 has 16 amino acids. The V gene's germline CDR1 is LNHNV and CDR2 YYDKDF (reference sequence). CDR3: CATSRSGGQGGEKLFF. CDR3 DNA sequence: TGTGCCACCAGCAGATCCGGCGGCCAGGGAGGCGAAAAACTGTTTTTT. The full variable domain, with the rest looked up from reference TRBV15 and TRBJ1-4, is DAMVIQNPRYQVTQFGKPVTLSCSQTLNHNVMYWYQQKSSQAPKLLFHYYDKDFNNEADTPDNFQSRRPNTSFCFLDIRSPGLGDTAMYLCATSRSGGQGGEKLFFGSGTQLSVL.

This clonotype was seen more than once but under ten times. The chain uses TRBV30 and TRBJ1-1; 7 nucleotides align to TRBD1. V dropped 2 bases and J dropped 1; count of bases not matched to a gene: 7. The CDR3 totals 15 residues. Germline loops: CDR1 GTSNPN, CDR2 SVGIG (reference sequence). CDR3 in amino acids: CAWSSLRGSNTEAFF. As DNA, the CDR3 is TGTGCCTGGAGTTCCCTCAGGGGGTCGAACACTGAAGCTTTCTTT.

In regard to this clonotype: With a much larger clone just one base away, this may be a read error. This chain connects TRBV3-1 to TRBJ1-6; D is unresolved. V was trimmed by 3 bases and J by 9 bases, leaving 15 bases between them. This CDR3 spans 15 amino acids. Per germline, CDR1 LGHDT and CDR2 YNNKEL (reference sequence). DNA of the CDR3: TGTGCCAGCAGCCAGGATGGAAGGGTTTCTTCACCCCTCCACTTT. Translating it yields CASSQDGRVSSPLHF.

This clonotype turned up a few times. The rearrangement uses TRBV5-4 and TRBJ1-2; no clear D gene. This CDR3 is 13 amino acids long. The germline V gene encodes CDR1 SGHNT and CDR2 YYREEE (reference sequence). Trimming cost V 2 bases and J 7 bases, with 12 bases left between them. CDR3 amino acids: CASSFLEGRGYTF. The DNA of the CDR3 is TGTGCCAGCAGCTTCTTAGAGGGCCGTGGCTACACCTTC.